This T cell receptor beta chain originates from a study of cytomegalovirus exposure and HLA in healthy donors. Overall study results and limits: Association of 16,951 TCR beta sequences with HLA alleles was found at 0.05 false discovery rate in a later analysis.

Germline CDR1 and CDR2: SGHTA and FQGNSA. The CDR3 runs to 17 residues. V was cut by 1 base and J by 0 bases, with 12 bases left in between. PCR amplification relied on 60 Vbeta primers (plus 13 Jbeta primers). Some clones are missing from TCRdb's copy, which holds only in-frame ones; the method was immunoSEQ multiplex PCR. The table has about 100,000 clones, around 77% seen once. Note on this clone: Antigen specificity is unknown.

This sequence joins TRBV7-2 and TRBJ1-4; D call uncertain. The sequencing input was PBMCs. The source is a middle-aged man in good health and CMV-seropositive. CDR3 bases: TGTGCCAGCAGCTTAGGAACCGGCGGGGCAACTAATGAAAAACTGTTTTTT. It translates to CASSLGTGGATNEKLFF.